These T cell receptor beta chains were read from a single sample in a study of technical replicates of blood from a few donors. The table came from immunoSEQ multiplex PCR; TCRdb's copy has only in-frame clones and leaves some out. In the table there are 50,000 to 70,000 clones, 93% of which are singletons. The source material was PBMCs. The receptor source for this set is a human donor in good health. Some clones in this sample may be carry-over from other donors' samples. Both conserved end residues are part of each CDR3. D genes are given only for firm matches. Expanded clones get a size class; other rows say once, few or many, or leave the size out.

TRBV29-1	TRBJ2-3	TRBD1	-	12	TGCAGCGTTGGGACAGGGGCAGATACGCAGTATTTT	CSVGTGADTQYF
TRBV7-2	TRBJ1-1	-	-	13	TGTGCCAGCAGCTTTCGAGAGGGCACTGAAGCTTTCTTT	CASSFREGTEAFF
TRBV4-3	TRBJ2-7	TRBD1	once	14	TGCGCCAGCAGCCCGGGACAGGGGGGGTACGAGCAGTACTTC	CASSPGQGGYEQYF
TRBV5-5	TRBJ1-6	-	-	16	TGTGCCAGCAGCTTGGCCCAGGGGACCTTTGATTCACCCCTCCACTTT	CASSLAQGTFDSPLHF
TRBV14	TRBJ2-3	-	-	12	TGTGCCAGCAGCCATATTCCGGAGACGCAGTATTTT	CASSHIPETQYF
TRBV5-1	TRBJ2-7	TRBD2	once	16	TGCGCCAGCAGCCCCGGGACTAGCGGGGGATCCTACGAGCAGTACTTC	CASSPGTSGGSYEQYF
TRBV9	TRBJ2-3	-	once	14	TGTGCCAGCAGCGTGGCAGGGAACACAGATACGCAGTATTTT	CASSVAGNTDTQYF
TRBV9	TRBJ1-1	-	-	14	TGTGCCAGCAGCGTACAAACAGCGAACACTGAAGCTTTCTTT	CASSVQTANTEAFF
TRBV9	TRBJ2-7	-	-	16	TGTGCCAGCAGCGTAGAGTCCGGAGTCTTCCCTGAACAGCAGTACTTC	CASSVESGVFPEQQYF
TRBV13	TRBJ2-5	TRBD1	many	15	TGTGCCAGCAGCTCTCCCTGGACAGGGGGAGAGACCCAGTACTTC	CASSSPWTGGETQYF
TRBV6-5	TRBJ1-4	-	-	16	TGTGCCAGCAGTTACTCCGGTCCCGTAACTAATGAAAAACTGTTTTTT	CASSYSGPVTNEKLFF
TRBV2	TRBJ2-5	-	-	13	TGTGCCAGCAGTGTATCAGGGGAAGAGACCCAGTACTTC	CASSVSGEETQYF
TRBV7-2	TRBJ2-6	TRBD1	-	18	TGTGCCAGCAGCCTGATGACAGGGGTTGCTTTTGGGGCCAACGTCCTGACTTTC	CASSLMTGVAFGANVLTF
TRBV10-3	TRBJ1-5	TRBD1	-	12	TGTGCCGTACAGGACAGGGGTGAGCCCCAGCATTTT	CAVQDRGEPQHF
TRBV13	TRBJ2-6	TRBD1	-	17	TGTGCCAGCAGCGACCGACAGGGGTCCACTGGGGCCAACGTCCTGACTTTC	CASSDRQGSTGANVLTF
TRBV6-4	TRBJ1-2	TRBD1	-	14	TGTGCCAGCAGTGACGGACAGGGGGTCCGTGGCTACACCTTC	CASSDGQGVRGYTF
TRBV19	TRBJ2-2	-	-	12	TGTGCCAGTAGCCCGGGAGCCGGGGAGCTGTTTTTT	CASSPGAGELFF
TRBV5-4	TRBJ2-2	TRBD2	-	16	TGTGCCAGCAGCTTGAATGCGGGGGGAATGAACGGGGAGCTGTTTTTT	CASSLNAGGMNGELFF
TRBV6-5	TRBJ1-5	-	-	13	TGTGCCAGCAGTTCGACGATGGGAGCGCCCCAGCATTTT	CASSSTMGAPQHF
TRBV6-1	TRBJ1-5	-	-	14	TGTGCCAGCGCCACCTCGGCGAGGAATCAGCCCCAGCATTTT	CASATSARNQPQHF
TRBV9	TRBJ1-2	-	-	13	TGTGCCAGCGCGGAAGGCGGAAACTATGGCTACACCTTC	CASAEGGNYGYTF
TRBV7-2	TRBJ2-3	TRBD1	-	18	TGTGCCAGCAGCCGTAGACAGGGCAATCCCCCTGGCACAGATACGCAGTATTTT	CASSRRQGNPPGTDTQYF
TRBV7-7	TRBJ2-3	TRBD1	-	18	TGTGCCAGCAGCCGAAACCGCCGGACAGGGGGCCCCACAGATACGCAGTATTTT	CASSRNRRTGGPTDTQYF
TRBV12-2	TRBJ1-1	-	-	15	TGTGCAAGTCGCAGAGGGAGCCTAGAGTGCACTGAAGCTTTCTTT	CASRRGSLECTEAFF
TRBV19	TRBJ2-7	TRBD1	-	16	TGTGCCAGTAGTATTGGTTATGGGACAGAGAGTTACGAGCAGTACTTC	CASSIGYGTESYEQYF
TRBV7-3	TRBJ2-3	TRBD1	-	17	TGTGCCAGCAGCTCAGTCCCGGGACAGGGGGCCGCAGATACGCAGTATTTT	CASSSVPGQGAADTQYF
TRBV19	TRBJ2-2	TRBD2	-	15	TGTGCCAGTAGTACCGTAGCGGGATATACCGGGGAGCTGTTTTTT	CASSTVAGYTGELFF
TRBV18	TRBJ2-7	-	-	13	TGTGCCAGCTCTCAAGGGGAATTGAACGAGCAGTACTTC	CASSQGELNEQYF
TRBV2	TRBJ1-6	TRBD1	-	14	TGTGCCAGCAGTGCCCGGACAGGGGGTTCACCCCTCCACTTT	CASSARTGGSPLHF
TRBV5-4	TRBJ2-7	-	-	14	TGTGCCAGCAGCCGGAGCGTCGACCGCTACGAGCAGTACTTC	CASSRSVDRYEQYF
TRBV10-3	TRBJ2-3	TRBD2	-	17	TGTGCCATCAGTACTAGCGGGAGATGGCCTAGCACAGATACGCAGTATTTT	CAISTSGRWPSTDTQYF
TRBV7-2	TRBJ1-5	-	-	11	TGTGCCAGCAGCCCCCCAACGGGGAGGCATTTT	CASSPPTGRHF
TRBV5-5	TRBJ2-3	-	-	12	TGTGCCAGTTCCAGGGCGGCAGATACGCAGTATTTT	CASSRAADTQYF
TRBV7-2	TRBJ2-7	TRBD1	-	15	TGTGCCAGCAGCTTAGGGACAGGGGGCGACTACGAGCAGTACTTC	CASSLGTGGDYEQYF
TRBV4-2	TRBJ2-5	TRBD2	-	15	TGTGCCAGCAGCCAAGAGGGCGGGAGATGGGAGACCCAGTACTTC	CASSQEGGRWETQYF
TRBV7-8	TRBJ2-2	-	-	16	TGTGCCAGCAGCTTAAGGCGGGCGGTTAACACCGGGGAGCTGTTTTTT	CASSLRRAVNTGELFF
TRBV2	TRBJ2-7	TRBD2	-	14	TGTGCCAGCAGTGTTGGACTAGCGTCTGGCGAGCAGTACTTC	CASSVGLASGEQYF
TRBV29-1	TRBJ1-1	TRBD1	once	13	TGCAGCGTAAACAGGGGGCTGGACACTGAAGCTTTCTTT	CSVNRGLDTEAFF
TRBV6-5	TRBJ1-2	TRBD1	once	12	TGTGCCAGTTCAGGGGGCGGGTATGGCTACACCTTC	CASSGGGYGYTF
TRBV5-4	TRBJ2-7	-	-	14	TGTGCCAGCAGCGCCACGCCAGAGGACTACGAGCAGTACTTC	CASSATPEDYEQYF
TRBV7-9	TRBJ2-2	-	-	14	TGTGCCAGCAGCTTAGAGAGAGACACCGGGGAGCTGTTTTTT	CASSLERDTGELFF
TRBV7-9	TRBJ2-7	TRBD2	-	15	TGTGCCAGCAGCTTAGCGGCGGGAGGGACCTACGAGCAGTACTTC	CASSLAAGGTYEQYF
TRBV30	TRBJ2-7	TRBD1	-	15	TGTGCCTGGAGTCCGGGGACAGGGGTCCTCCACGAGCAGTACTTC	CAWSPGTGVLHEQYF
TRBV2	TRBJ1-2	TRBD1	-	13	TGTGCCAGCAGCGCCGGACAGGGGGGTGGCTACACCTTC	CASSAGQGGGYTF
TRBV7-3	TRBJ2-1	TRBD2	once	15	TGTGCCAGCAGCTTGGGACTAGCGGTATACAATGAGCAGTTCTTC	CASSLGLAVYNEQFF
TRBV4-3	TRBJ2-3	-	-	16	TGCGCCAGCAGCCAAGTTTCGGCTAGCGGCACAGATACGCAGTATTTT	CASSQVSASGTDTQYF
TRBV5-1	TRBJ2-6	-	-	18	TGCGCCAGCAGCTTTTCCCGGACAGGGAGGGCTGGGGCCAACGTCCTGACTTTC	CASSFSRTGRAGANVLTF
TRBV5-6	TRBJ2-1	TRBD2	once	15	TGTGCCAGCAGCTACGGACTAGTTCAGAACAATGAGCAGTTCTTC	CASSYGLVQNNEQFF
TRBV30	TRBJ2-7	TRBD1	-	13	TGTGCCTGGACGACCGGGACAGCATACGAGCAGTACTTC	CAWTTGTAYEQYF